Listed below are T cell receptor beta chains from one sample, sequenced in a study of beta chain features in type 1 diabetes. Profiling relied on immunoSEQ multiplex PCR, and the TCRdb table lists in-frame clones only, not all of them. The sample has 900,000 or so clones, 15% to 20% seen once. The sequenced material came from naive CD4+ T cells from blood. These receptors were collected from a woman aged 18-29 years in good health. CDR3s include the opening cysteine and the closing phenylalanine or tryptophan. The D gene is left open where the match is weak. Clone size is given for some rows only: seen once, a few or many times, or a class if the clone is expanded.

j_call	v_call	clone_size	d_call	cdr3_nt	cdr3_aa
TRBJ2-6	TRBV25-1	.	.	TGTGCCAGCAGTCCCCTCTCTGGGGCCAACGTCCTGACTTTC	CASSPLSGANVLTF
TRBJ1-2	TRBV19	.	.	TGTGCCAGTACTAGGGACCGGCGATTGTATGGCTACACCTTC	CASTRDRRLYGYTF
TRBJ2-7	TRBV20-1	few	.	TGCAGTGGGGAAGGGGTCTACGAGCAGTACTTC	CSGEGVYEQYF
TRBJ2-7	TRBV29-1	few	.	TGCAGCGTTCCCGGGACGGGCTTCTACGAGCAGTACTTC	CSVPGTGFYEQYF
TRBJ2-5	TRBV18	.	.	TGTGCCAGCTCACCACCGGTGCAGGGCCCGAACCAAGAGACCCAGTACTTC	CASSPPVQGPNQETQYF
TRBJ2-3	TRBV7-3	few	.	TGTGCCAGCAGCTTATGGAAGACTAGCACAGATACGCAGTATTTT	CASSLWKTSTDTQYF
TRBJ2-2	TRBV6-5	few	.	TGTGCCAGCAGTTACTCGAACCTGAACACCGGGGAGCTGTTTTTT	CASSYSNLNTGELFF
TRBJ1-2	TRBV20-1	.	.	TGCAGTGGACCGGCGGATGGCTACACCTTC	CSGPADGYTF
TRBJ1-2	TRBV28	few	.	TGTGCCAGCAGTTTAGGGCAGTTCGGCTACACCTTC	CASSLGQFGYTF
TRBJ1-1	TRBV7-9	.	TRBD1	TGTGCCAGCAGCTTAGTACAGGGGGCGGTTGAAGCTTTCTTT	CASSLVQGAVEAFF
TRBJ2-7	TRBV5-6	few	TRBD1	TGTGCCAGCCACAGGGGGCCCGAGCAGTACTTC	CASHRGPEQYF
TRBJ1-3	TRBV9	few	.	TGTGCCAGCAGCCCATTTTCTCCTCTATCTGGAAACACCATATATTTT	CASSPFSPLSGNTIYF
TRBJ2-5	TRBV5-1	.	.	TGCGCCAGCAGCTCCGGAAACTCAGGGGAGACCCAGTACTTC	CASSSGNSGETQYF
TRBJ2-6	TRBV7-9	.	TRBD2	TGTGCCAGCAGCTTAAGGTTGAGCGGGGTCGGGGCCAACGTCCTGACTTTC	CASSLRLSGVGANVLTF
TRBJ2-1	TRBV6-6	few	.	TGTGCCAGCAGTTACGGACAATACAATGAGCAGTTCTTC	CASSYGQYNEQFF
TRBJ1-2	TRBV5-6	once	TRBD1	TGTGCCAGCAGCAACTCACAGACAGGGAGGGATGGCTACACCTTC	CASSNSQTGRDGYTF
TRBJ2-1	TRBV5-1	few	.	TGCGCCAGCAGTTTCGGTCAGGGGATCTACAATGAGCAGTTCTTC	CASSFGQGIYNEQFF
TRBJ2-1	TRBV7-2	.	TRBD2	TGTGCCAGCAGCCGCTTGGCTAGCGGGGATACCTACAATGAGCAGTTCTTC	CASSRLASGDTYNEQFF
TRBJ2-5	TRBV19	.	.	TGTGCCAGTAGTATGGGGGCTAAAGAGACCCAGTACTTC	CASSMGAKETQYF
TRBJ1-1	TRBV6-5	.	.	TGTGCCAGCAGTTACGGGGGAAACGGGAACACTGAAGCTTTCTTT	CASSYGGNGNTEAFF
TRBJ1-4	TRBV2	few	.	TGTGCCAGCAGTGAATACAGGGACTCAGAAAAACTGTTTTTT	CASSEYRDSEKLFF
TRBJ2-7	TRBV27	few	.	TGTGCCAGCAGAACAGGGAGCTCCTACGAGCAGTACTTC	CASRTGSSYEQYF
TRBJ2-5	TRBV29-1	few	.	TGCAGCGTCTACCTTGCGGGTGGGGAGACCCAGTACTTC	CSVYLAGGETQYF
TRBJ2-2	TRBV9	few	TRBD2	TGTGCCAGCAGCGCAGCGGGAGCGATGGACGGGGAGCTGTTTTTT	CASSAAGAMDGELFF
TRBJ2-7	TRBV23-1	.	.	TGCGCCAGCAGTCAAGGCCCGAGGGGCAAAGGATACGAGCAGTACTTC	CASSQGPRGKGYEQYF
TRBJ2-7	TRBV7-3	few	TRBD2	TGTGCCAGCAGCCCTAGGAGGGAGGGCGAGCAGTACTTC	CASSPRREGEQYF
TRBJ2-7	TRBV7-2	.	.	TGTGCCAGCAGCTTAGCAAAGGGGTCCTACGAGCAGTACTTC	CASSLAKGSYEQYF
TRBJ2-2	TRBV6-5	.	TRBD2	TGTGCCAGCTTTTTTAGACTAGCAGTAACCGGGGAGCTGTTTTTT	CASFFRLAVTGELFF
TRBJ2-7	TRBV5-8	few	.	TGTGCCAGCAGCTTGCTCGCCTACGAGCAGTACTTC	CASSLLAYEQYF
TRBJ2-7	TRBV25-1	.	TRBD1	TGTGCCAGCAGGGACAGGGGCGAGCAGTACTTC	CASRDRGEQYF
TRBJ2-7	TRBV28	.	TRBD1	TGTGCCAGCAGTTCCCCTCCCGCCAGGGGGACCCACGAGCAGTACTTC	CASSSPPARGTHEQYF
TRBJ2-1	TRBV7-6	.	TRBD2	TGTGCCAGCAGCTTAGAGACCGGGACTAGCGGGAGACGAGGCGAGCAGTTCTTC	CASSLETGTSGRRGEQFF
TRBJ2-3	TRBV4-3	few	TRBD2	TGCGCCAGCAGCCAAGAAGCGGGAGATACAGATACGCAGTATTTT	CASSQEAGDTDTQYF